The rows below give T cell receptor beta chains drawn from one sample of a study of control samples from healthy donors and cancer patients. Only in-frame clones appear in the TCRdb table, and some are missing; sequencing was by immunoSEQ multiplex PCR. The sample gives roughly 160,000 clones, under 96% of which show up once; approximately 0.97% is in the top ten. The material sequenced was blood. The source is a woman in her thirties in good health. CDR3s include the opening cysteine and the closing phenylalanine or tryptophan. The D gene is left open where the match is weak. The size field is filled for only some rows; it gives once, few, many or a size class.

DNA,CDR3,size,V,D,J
TGTGCCTGGAGTGTAGGCGGGACTGGGGCCAACGTCCTGACTTTC,CAWSVGGTGANVLTF,.,TRBV30,.,TRBJ2-6
TGTGCTAGTGGTTTGGTGCTAAATCCGGGACAGGGGTCGTACGAGCAGTACTTC,CASGLVLNPGQGSYEQYF,.,TRBV12-5,TRBD1,TRBJ2-7
TGTGCCAGCAGTTACCCTGGGAGGCCTGTCACTGAAGCTTTCTTT,CASSYPGRPVTEAFF,.,TRBV6-5,.,TRBJ1-1
TGTGCCAGCTCACCATCGCAGGGCGCGGCTGGAAACACCATATATTTT,CASSPSQGAAGNTIYF,.,TRBV18,.,TRBJ1-3
TGTGCCAGCAGCCAACTGGACAGGCCTAAGCCCTACGAGCAGTACTTC,CASSQLDRPKPYEQYF,.,TRBV7-9,TRBD1,TRBJ2-7
TGCGCCAGCGGACTAGCGGGAGACTACGAGCAGTACTTC,CASGLAGDYEQYF,.,TRBV10-2,TRBD2,TRBJ2-7
TGCAGTGCGAGGGAGACCCAGTACTTC,CSARETQYF,.,TRBV20-1,.,TRBJ2-5
TGTGCCAGCAGCGTAGGGGCCGCTATCCAAGAGACCCAGTACTTC,CASSVGAAIQETQYF,.,TRBV9,.,TRBJ2-5
TGTGCCAGCAGTACCAACGGGGGCACTGAAGCTTTCTTT,CASSTNGGTEAFF,.,TRBV6-2/TRBV6-3,.,TRBJ1-1
TGTGCCAGCAGGATCAACGGGGGGGGTCCTAACACTGAAGCTTTCTTT,CASRINGGGPNTEAFF,.,TRBV7-9,.,TRBJ1-1
TGTGCCAGCAGTGACTTTAGGACAGGCAACACCGGGGAGCTGTTTTTT,CASSDFRTGNTGELFF,.,TRBV6-4,TRBD1,TRBJ2-2
TGTGCCAGCAGCCCCAGGACTAGCGGGGTGACTTCAGATACGCAGTATTTT,CASSPRTSGVTSDTQYF,.,TRBV5-6,TRBD2,TRBJ2-3
TGCAGTGCCAACAGGGGAAACATTCAGTACTTC,CSANRGNIQYF,.,TRBV20-1,TRBD1,TRBJ2-4
TGTGCCAGCAGCTCGACCGGGGAATGGCAGCCCCAGCATTTT,CASSSTGEWQPQHF,.,TRBV5-5,.,TRBJ1-5
TGTGCCAGCAGTCGGACCCTATCCTACGAGCAGTACTTC,CASSRTLSYEQYF,.,TRBV7-2,.,TRBJ2-7
TGTGCCAGCAGTTACGAACACTCTGGAAACACCATATATTTT,CASSYEHSGNTIYF,.,TRBV6-5,.,TRBJ1-3
TGTGCCAACACCTGGGGGACAGGGGAAAATCAGCCCCAGCATTTT,CANTWGTGENQPQHF,.,TRBV27,TRBD1,TRBJ1-5
TGTGCCAGCTCACCGCGAGGACAGGGGAACACTGAAGCTTTCTTT,CASSPRGQGNTEAFF,once,TRBV18,TRBD1,TRBJ1-1
TGCGCCAGCAGCGCTCAGCCGACAGGGAAAACCTACGAGCAGTACTTC,CASSAQPTGKTYEQYF,few,TRBV5-1,TRBD1,TRBJ2-7
TGTGCCAGCAGCTCTGGGGGAGCGGGAGGAACCGGGGAGCTGTTTTTT,CASSSGGAGGTGELFF,.,TRBV7-8,TRBD2,TRBJ2-2
TGTGCCAGCCGGGCCCTTACCTACAATGAGCAGTTCTTC,CASRALTYNEQFF,.,TRBV19,.,TRBJ2-1
TGTGCCAGCAGCCTCCCAGGGGGCAGGGGTCGCTACGAGCAGTACTTC,CASSLPGGRGRYEQYF,.,TRBV28,TRBD1,TRBJ2-7
TGCGCCAGCAGCCAAGAGGTGGGGGCGCCCACTGAAGCTTTCTTT,CASSQEVGAPTEAFF,.,TRBV4-1,.,TRBJ1-1
TGTGCCAGCAGTTTTGAGGGAGATGGCTACACCTTC,CASSFEGDGYTF,.,TRBV28,.,TRBJ1-2
TGCGCCAGCAGCCAAGACAGGCGAGGCTCCTACGAGCAGTACTTC,CASSQDRRGSYEQYF,.,TRBV4-1,.,TRBJ2-7
TGTGCCAGCAGAGAGGCGGAGATCCTCCACTTT,CASREAEILHF,.,TRBV2,.,TRBJ1-6
TGCGCCAGCAGACGGGAGGCCGCTTCGGAGACCCAGTACTTC,CASRREAASETQYF,.,TRBV5-1,TRBD2,TRBJ2-5
TGTGCTAGTGGTTTGGTAATAGCGGGGGGGAACAATGAGCAGTTCTTC,CASGLVIAGGNNEQFF,.,TRBV12-5,TRBD2,TRBJ2-1